The 32 T cell receptor beta chains reported below all come from one sample, sequenced in a study of molecular identifiers for immune sequencing clone quantification. MiXCR, run by TCRdb on the PCR reads, gives a single entry per CDR3 protein. The repertoire consists of approximately 100,000 distinct CDR3 sequences, with over 30% occurring once and the leading ten covering around 3.8%. Sequenced material: naive CD8+ T cells from blood, with Jurkat cell RNA spiked in. Subset denoted: FACS-sorted CD8+CD4-CCR7+CD45RA+ naive T cells. These receptors all stem from a human donor in good health. Some libraries in this study had Jurkat cell RNA spiked in.

About this clonotype itself: As the CDR3 is not closed by the conserved phenylalanine or tryptophan, this likely results from a read error. The chain couples TRBV7-6 to TRBJ2-2; TRBD2 might be the D (7 bases). This CDR3 comprises 16 residues. The germline V gene has CDR1 SGHVS and CDR2 FNYEAQ. V was trimmed by 2 bases and J by 5 bases, leaving 15 bases between them. CDR3 bases: TGTGCCAGCAGCTTACTAGGGGGACTAACTACCGGGGAGCTGTTTATT. Translated: CASSLLGGLTTGELFI.

The genes are TRBV5-6 and TRBJ1-1, with TRBD1 matching 10 bases. The germline gives CDR1 SGHDT, CDR2 YYEEEE. The CDR3 contains 14 residues. The V gene end was trimmed by 2 bases and the J gene end by 6 bases; junction bases not matched to a gene: 4. In nucleotides, the CDR3 is TGTGCCAGCAGCTTCGGGACAGGGGCCCCTGAAGCTTTCTTT. Amino acid sequence: CASSFGTGAPEAFF.

This clonotype was counted between two and nine times. This sequence joins TRBV7-8 and TRBJ1-1, with D tentatively TRBD1 (6 bases). V was shortened by 5 bases and J by 8 bases, with 21 bases between the two germline ends. The CDR3 runs to 15 residues. CDR1 and CDR2 from the germline V gene are SGHVS and FQNEAQ. The CDR3 DNA reads as TGTGCCAGCAGCCGCCCTCCCCTTACGGACAGAGAAGCTTTCTTT. This encodes CASSRPPLTDREAFF.

V gene TRBV12-3 or TRBV12-4 combines with J gene TRBJ2-7; 7 bases map to TRBD2. The CDR3 is 13 residues long. The ends lost 3 bases at V and 8 bases at J; junction bases unmatched: 7. The chain's CDR3 is CASSFWREWKQYF. CDR3 nucleotide sequence: TGTGCCAGCAGTTTCTGGCGGGAGTGGAAGCAGTACTTC.

The CDR3 DNA sequence: TGTGCCAGTAGTATATCGAGGGGTCTAGCCAAAAACATTCAGTACTTC. This encodes CASSISRGLAKNIQYF. The genes are TRBV19 and TRBJ2-4; D may be TRBD1 or TRBD2 (5 bases each). Trimming stripped 2 bases from V and 0 bases from J, with 11 bases between. The CDR3 runs 16 residues. The germline V gene has CDR1 LNHDA and CDR2 SQIVND (reference sequence).

This clonotype occurred a few times. The chain links TRBV28 to TRBJ2-1; 9 bases line up with TRBD2. V lost 3 bases and J lost 6; bases outside the gene matches: 9. The V gene's germline CDR1 is MDHEN and CDR2 SYDVKM. The CDR3 contains 16 residues. CDR3 region: CASSFWWREGPNEQFF. The CDR3 nucleotides are TGTGCCAGCAGTTTCTGGTGGCGGGAGGGCCCCAATGAGCAGTTCTTC.

The J gene is TRBJ2-3, the V gene TRBV6-6; no clear D gene. The CDR3 extends over 13 amino acids. CDR1 and CDR2 (germline): MNHNY, SVGAGI (reference sequence). Trimming took 6 bases from V and 2 from J, leaving 9 bases between them. This CDR3 reads CASRYTYTDTQYF. CDR3 DNA sequence: TGTGCCAGCAGATACACATACACAGATACGCAGTATTTT.

This clonotype was seen ten or more times. This chain joins TRBV28 and TRBJ1-4; D is unresolved. Trimming removed 3 bases from V and 10 bases from J, with 6 bases in between. This CDR3 region has 11 residues. Germline lookup yields CDR1 MDHEN and CDR2 SYDVKM. CDR3 in DNA: TGTGCCAGCAGTTTCTGGGGAAAACTGTTTTTT. Its protein product is CASSFWGKLFF.

Points on this clonotype: This clone may be a read error of a much larger clone one base away. The J gene is TRBJ2-7, the V gene TRBV27, with TRBD2 matching 8 bases. CDR1 and CDR2 from the germline V gene are MNHEY and SMNVEV (reference sequence). This CDR3 has 14 amino acids. The chain's CDR3 is CASSPGTRFYVQYF. Here the CDR3 DNA reads TGTGCCAGCAGTCCGGGGACTAGATTCTACGTGCAGTACTTC.

About this clonotype itself: Given a much more abundant clone one base away, this may be a read error. CDR3 protein: CASSVGSGPENLFF. The CDR3 nucleotides read TGTGCCAGCAGCGTTGGGAGTGGCCCCGAAAACCTGTTTTTT. The chain joins TRBV9 to TRBJ1-4; D is undetermined. Germline loops: CDR1 SGDLS, CDR2 YYNGEE. This CDR3 is 14 amino acids long.

Comment on this clonotype: This clone may be a read error of a much larger clone one base away. The chain links TRBV7-9 to TRBJ2-3, with 10 positions matching TRBD1. The germline gives CDR1 SEHNR, CDR2 FQNEAQ (reference sequence). The CDR3 has 15 residues. V shed 5 bases and J 7 bases; nucleotides not matched to a gene: 9. The CDR3 nucleotides are TGTGCCAGCAGCCCTGGACAGGGGGAGGTAAATACGCAGTATTTT. It codes for CASSPGQGEVNTQYF.

In its sample, this clonotype was seen a few times. The rearrangement joins TRBV9 to TRBJ1-2; maybe TRBD1 (5 bases). The CDR3 runs 14 residues. V lost 4 bases and J lost 4, with 14 bases in between. Per germline, CDR1 SGDLS and CDR2 YYNGEE. This CDR3 reads CASSLSGTPYGYTF. DNA of the CDR3: TGTGCCAGCAGCCTTTCCGGGACCCCCTATGGCTACACCTTC.

The rearrangement links TRBV6-2 or TRBV6-3 to TRBJ2-5; no firm D call. Germline V gene data show CDR1 as MNHEY and CDR2 as SVGEGT. The CDR3 consists of 17 residues. With 6 bases removed from V and 1 base from J, the gap between germline ends came to 21 bases. The CDR3 reads CASSPLPRLDTQETQYF. The CDR3 coding sequence is TGTGCCAGCAGCCCACTTCCCAGGCTCGACACCCAAGAGACCCAGTACTTC.

This clonotype was seen ten or more times. The rearrangement uses TRBV20-1 and TRBJ2-7; the match to TRBD2 covers 11 bases. The CDR3 contains 17 residues. Trimming removed 0 bases from V and 4 bases from J; junction bases left unmatched: 11. Germline V CDR1 and CDR2: DFQATT, SNEGSKA (reference sequence). Here the CDR3 reads CSARDRVSGRAGYEQYF. The CDR3 DNA reads TGCAGTGCTAGAGATCGGGTTAGCGGGAGGGCCGGGTACGAGCAGTACTTC.

By share of the sample, this clonotype is medium-sized. The V gene is TRBV7-9, the J gene TRBJ2-3; D call uncertain. The CDR3 runs 14 residues. Per the germline V gene, CDR1 is SEHNR and CDR2 is FQNEAQ (reference sequence). Trimming cost V 5 bases and J 4 bases, with 13 bases left between them. The DNA for the CDR3 is TGTGCCAGCAGCCAACCCGAATACCCAGATACGCAGTATTTT. Protein sequence: CASSQPEYPDTQYF.

Notes on this clonotype: It may be a read error: a sequence one base away is much more abundant. The chain uses TRBV29-1 and TRBJ2-2; D remains unclear. The length of the CDR3 is 12 residues. Germline V gene data show CDR1 as SQVTM and CDR2 as ANQGSEA. The CDR3 DNA sequence: TGCCGCGTTGCCAGAAACACCGGGGAGCTGTTTTTT. Residues: CRVARNTGELFF.

This CDR3 reads CSARNDQDSNQPQHF. Written as DNA, the CDR3 is TGCAGTGCTAGAAACGACCAGGATAGCAATCAGCCCCAGCATTTT. The V and J genes are TRBV20-1 and TRBJ1-5; D remains unclear. Germline lookup yields CDR1 DFQATT and CDR2 SNEGSKA (reference sequence). There are 15 residues in the CDR3. Trimming cost V 2 bases and J 0 bases, with 11 bases left between them.

This clonotype was observed many times. The rearrangement joins TRBV7-2 to TRBJ2-7, with TRBD1 as a possible D gene (5 bases). The ends were cut back, 5 bases at V and 2 bases at J, with 13 bases in the middle. CDR3 length: 14 residues. The germline CDR1 and CDR2 sequences are SGHTA and FQGNSA. The CDR3: CASSPGQPPYEQYF. DNA of the CDR3: TGTGCCAGCAGCCCAGGACAACCTCCCTACGAGCAGTACTTC.

This clonotype was seen a handful of times. This sequence joins TRBV6-1 and TRBJ1-2, with 8 bases identical to TRBD1. The CDR3 has 16 residues. Losses at the gene ends were 8 bases for V and 4 bases for J; bases not matched to a gene: 15. Germline CDR1 is MNHNS and CDR2 is SASEGT. The CDR3 loop is CASHEVGWTGSYGYTF. The CDR3 DNA reads TGTGCCAGCCATGAAGTCGGGTGGACAGGGAGCTATGGCTACACCTTC.

Details on this clonotype: This may stem from a read error, because a much larger clone lies one nucleotide away. The V call is TRBV12-3 or TRBV12-4, the J call TRBJ1-5; 9 bases align to TRBD1. This CDR3 spans 14 amino acids. CDR3: CASTEGQGDQLQHF. The CDR3 DNA reads as TGTGCCAGCACCGAGGGACAGGGAGATCAGCTCCAGCATTTT.

The V gene is TRBV4-1, the J gene TRBJ2-7, with 11 bases aligning to TRBD2. Germline V gives CDR1 MGHRA, CDR2 YSYEKL. J was trimmed by 6 bases and V by 2 bases; bases with no gene match: 6. The CDR3 extends over 15 amino acids. CDR3 DNA sequence: TGCGCCAGCAGCCAACCGGGACTAGCGGCCTCCGAGCAGTACTTC. Its protein product is CASSQPGLAASEQYF.

This clonotype was recorded at least ten times. The chain carries TRBV28 and TRBJ2-4; D is unclear. Germline CDR1 reads MDHEN; CDR2 reads SYDVKM. The CDR3 contains 13 residues. Trimming removed 5 bases from V and 8 bases from J, with 13 bases in between. CDR3 sequence reads: CASSHESAYIQYF. CDR3 coding DNA: TGTGCCAGCAGTCACGAGAGCGCTTACATTCAGTACTTC.

Worth noting for this clonotype: A much larger clone lies a single base off, so this may be a read error. The CDR3 end shows no conserved phenylalanine or tryptophan, and so a read error is likely. This chain links TRBV7-2 with TRBJ1-1; D uncertain. Trimming shortened V by 3 bases and J by 3 bases, and 5 bases separated the two germline ends. The length of the CDR3 is 12 residues. Germline CDR1 SGHTA, CDR2 FQGNSA. The CDR3: CASSFWDTEAFY. The CDR3 DNA reads TGTGCCAGCAGCTTCTGGGACACTGAAGCTTTCTAT.

Comments on this clonotype: Just one base apart from a much larger clone, this may be a read error. V usage is TRBV5-1 and J usage is TRBJ2-5; 7 nucleotides agree with TRBD2. V trimming: 0 bases; J trimming: 7 bases; junction bases outside the gene matches: 9. The CDR3 loop spans 15 amino acids. Germline V gene data show CDR1 as SGHRS and CDR2 as YFSETQ. In DNA form, the CDR3 reads TGCGCCAGCAGCTTGGATGGACATCCGGGAGGGACCCAGTACTTC. Its translation: CASSLDGHPGGTQYF.

The chain employs TRBV7-2 and TRBJ2-1, with TRBD2 matching 10 bases. The end of the DNA aligns better with TRBJ2-7, so the J call may be wrong. This CDR3 contains 19 residues. Germline lookup yields CDR1 SGHTA and CDR2 FQGNSA. DNA for the CDR3: TGTGCCAGCCGCCACCGTGGAGCGGGAGGGCCCGGGCCCTACAAAGAGCAGTACTTC. Its protein product is CASRHRGAGGPGPYKEQYF.

The chain links TRBV4-3 to TRBJ2-7, with D tentatively TRBD1 (5 bases). V lost 1 base to trimming and J lost 2 bases, with 9 bases between them. The CDR3 is 14 residues long. CDR1 LGHNA and CDR2 YSLEER come from the germline V gene. CDR3 nucleotide sequence: TGCGCCAGCAGCCAAGGCCCAGGGACCTACGAGCAGTACTTC. This codes for CASSQGPGTYEQYF.

This clonotype was picked up one time. A much more abundant neighbour one base away suggests this may be a read error. The CDR3 end shows no conserved phenylalanine or tryptophan, and so a read error is likely. The rearrangement uses TRBV29-1 and TRBJ2-3; TRBD2 might be the D (5 bases). Trimming stripped 1 base from V and 4 bases from J, with 12 bases between. Per the germline V gene, CDR1 is SQVTM and CDR2 is ANQGSEA. CDR3 length equals 14 residues. The CDR3 DNA reads TGCAGCGTTGAAGGTAGAGGGCCCTCAGATACGCAGTATTCT. This encodes CSVEGRGPSDTQYS.

CDR3 coding DNA: TGCAGTGCTAGAGATACTTGGGGACTAGCGGCAATGCAAGAGACCCAGTACTTC. Its protein product is CSARDTWGLAAMQETQYF. The rearrangement uses TRBV20-1 and TRBJ2-5; the match to TRBD2 covers 11 bases. V lost 0 bases to trimming and J lost 2 bases; unmatched junction nucleotides: 11. Germline lookup yields CDR1 DFQATT and CDR2 SNEGSKA (reference sequence). The length of the CDR3 is 18 residues.

V usage is TRBV11-2 and J usage is TRBJ1-2; D uncertain. V was trimmed by 5 bases and J by 6 bases, leaving 16 bases between them. From germline, CDR1 is SGHAT and CDR2 FQNNGV. The CDR3 sequence is 14 residues long. The CDR3 DNA sequence: TGTGCCAGCAGCGGCGGGCGCACACCTAATGGCTACACCTTC. Its protein is CASSGGRTPNGYTF.

In this sample, this clonotype turned up a few times. The CDR3 reads CASSLPSRGNEQFF. In DNA, the CDR3 is TGTGCCAGCAGCTTGCCCAGCCGGGGGAATGAGCAGTTCTTC. The chain couples TRBV5-6 to TRBJ2-1; tentative D call: TRBD2 (6 bases). The germline V gene encodes CDR1 SGHDT and CDR2 YYEEEE. The CDR3 consists of 14 residues. Trimming stripped 1 base from V and 7 bases from J, with 12 bases between.

This clonotype was detected many times. The chain links TRBV6-5 to TRBJ2-5; D gene unclear. The CDR3 has 11 residues. V gave up 7 bases and J gave up 11 bases, with 14 bases separating them. In germline, CDR1 is MNHEY, CDR2 SVGAGI. CDR3 bases: TGTGCCAGCAATAACCCCCCGGTACAGTACTTC. Protein: CASNNPPVQYF.

This clonotype was recorded a few times. This chain connects TRBV3-1 to TRBJ2-3; 9 bases align to TRBD1. The CDR3 has 17 amino acids. J gave up 3 bases and V 2 bases, and 9 bases lay outside the gene matches. CDR1 LGHDT and CDR2 YNNKEL come from the germline V gene (reference sequence). CDR3 in DNA: TGTGCCAGCAGCCAATTCGGGACAGGGAGAAAGACAGATACGCAGTATTTT. It translates to CASSQFGTGRKTDTQYF.